Shown below are 30 T cell receptor delta chains from a single sample sequenced in a study of Vγ9Vδ2 T cells in congenital toxoplasmosis. Template-switch reverse transcription used TRGC- and TRDC-specific primers together in a single tube. The TRGC primer design covered both constant genes, TRGC1 and TRGC2. TCRdb re-called clones from the reads via CATT. The sample shows 600 or so delta-chain clones, roughly a quarter of them seen only once. Sequences were obtained from gamma-delta T cells from blood. The receptors originated from a child younger than 10 born to a mother with Toxoplasma gondii infection during pregnancy, either congenitally infected or uninfected (not recorded which).

In the case of this clone: A read error is likely here: a far larger clone is one base away. The J gene call is TRDJ1, but no V gene call exists; the listed D gene, TRDD3, was not tested against the DNA. CDR3 length equals 19 residues. CDR3 sequence (DNA): TGTGCTCCGCCCTGGCCTTCCTACGTACTGGGGGCGGACAGCGATAAACTCATCTTT. Translating gives CAPPWPSYVLGADSDKLIF.

This clone was counted a few times. A far larger clone is a single base away, which makes a read error likely. The V call is TRDV1, the J call TRDJ2; D tentatively reads TRDD2 or TRDD3 (8 bases each). Between the trimmed V and J ends, which lost 5 bases and 0 bases, there was a span of 31 bases. The CDR3 is 22 amino acids. Germline lookup yields CDR1 TSWWSYY and CDR2 QGS. CDR3 DNA sequence: TGTGCTCTTGGGACAGACCTTCCTAGGGCTGGGGGACGAACAGCTTTGACAGCACAACTCTTCTTT. Translated, it gives CALGTDLPRAGGRTALTAQLFF.

Concerning this clone: One base away lies a much larger clone, so this may be a sequencing read error. The chain has TRDV3 and TRDJ1; TRDD3 matches 11 bases. CDR3 length: 27 residues. V trimming: 2 bases; J trimming: 2 bases; junction bases outside the gene matches: 43. Germline V gene data show CDR1 as TVYSNPD and CDR2 as GDNSRS (reference sequence). The CDR3 nucleotides read TGTGCCTTTGAGCCCCAATTCCGGCCCCGCTGGAATACTGGGGGATATGAGGTTTATTTAGGAACCGATAAACTCATCTTT. Amino acid sequence: CAFEPQFRPRWNTGGYEVYLGTDKLIF.

Turning to this clone: A much larger clone is a single base away; this may be a read error. The chain uses TRDV2 and TRDJ1; 9 bases are shared with TRDD3. CDR1 is GEAIGNYY, CDR2 EKD, per germline. This CDR3 is 15 amino acids long. CDR3 sequence reads: CASDTLGDFTDKLIF. CDR3 nucleotide sequence: TGTGCCAGTGACACCCTGGGGGATTTCACCGATAAACTCATCTTT.

By share, this clone counts as large. V is TRDV1 and J is TRDJ1; 9 nucleotides line up with TRDD3. The V and J ends lost 0 bases and 3 bases, in that order; junction bases with no gene match: 8. The germline V gene has CDR1 TSWWSYY and CDR2 QGS. The CDR3 runs to 17 residues. Here the CDR3 DNA reads TGTGCTCTTGGGGAACTTAGTCTTGGGGGATATCCCGATAAACTCATCTTT. This sequence encodes CALGELSLGGYPDKLIF.

Worth noting for this clone: TCRdb lists the protein of a much larger clone for this DNA, which differs at residue 10, so this is likely a read error; the protein given here is translated from the DNA itself. The V and J genes are TRDV3 and TRDJ1, with D tentatively TRDD2 (5 bases). In the absence of a J gene in TCRdb, the DNA was matched to germline to assign it here. This CDR3 spans 14 amino acids. Germline loops: CDR1 TVYSNPD, CDR2 GDNSRS (reference sequence). The CDR3 spells CASASLVYTNKLIF. CDR3 bases: TGTGCCTCCGCTTCCCTTGTGTACACCAATAAACTCATCTTT.

This clone was seen only a few times. A read error is likely here: a far larger clone is one base away. The chain uses TRDV1 and TRDJ1; 8 bases align to TRDD3. The CDR3 is 22 residues long. V was clipped by 3 bases and J by 0 bases; unmatched bases: 24. The germline V gene encodes CDR1 TSWWSYY and CDR2 QGS. The CDR3 region is CALGECRIQYWGLPSYTDKLIF. Here the CDR3 DNA reads TGTGCTCTTGGGGAGTGCCGAATTCAGTACTGGGGGCTACCCTCTTACACCGATAAACTCATCTTT.

This clone was observed a handful of times. This likely reflects a read error, since a far larger clone is one base away. Other DNA sequences in this sample translate to the same CDR3. The chain has TRDV3 and TRDJ1; D might be TRDD3 (6 bases). Germline V lookup: CDR1 TVYSNPD, CDR2 GDNSRS (reference sequence). The CDR3 is 15 residues long. In DNA form, the CDR3 reads TGTGCTATGTTAGGCTGGGGCTCCCAGACCGATAAACTCATTTTT. Amino acid sequence: CAMLGWGSQTDKLIF.

This clone came up a few times. The protein TCRdb gives is from a much larger clone and does not agree with this DNA's translation at residue 18, likely a read error; the protein shown here comes from the DNA. J is TRDJ1 and V is TRDV1; TRDD3 matches 8 bases. Germline loops: CDR1 TSWWSYY, CDR2 QGS. V shed 0 bases, J shed 0 bases, and the junction held 30 bases outside the gene matches. This CDR3 comprises 25 residues. CDR3 nucleotide sequence: TGTGCTCTTGGGGAACTTAAGTCGAATCGCCTTTCTTCCGGACTGGGGGTTTCGTACACCGATAAACTCATCTTT. Translating it yields CALGELKSNRLSSGLGVSYTDKLIF.

As concerns this clone: This probably arose from a read error, given a far larger clone one base away. Other DNA sequences within the sample encode an identical CDR3. This sequence joins TRDV2 and TRDJ1, with D possibly being TRDD3 (7 bases). The J gene is absent in TCRdb and was assigned here via DNA matching to germline. The CDR3 consists of 17 residues. Per germline, CDR1 GEAIGNYY and CDR2 EKD. The CDR3 is CACDQLPGGPDTDKLIF. CDR3 coding DNA: TGTGCCTGTGACCAACTTCCTGGGGGTCCGGACACCGACAAACTCATCTTT.

This clone is hyperexpanded in the sample. This chain uses TRAV23/DV6 with TRDJ1, with D possibly matching TRDD2 (9 bases). The CDR3 runs to 19 residues. CDR1 is NTAFDY, CDR2 IRPDVSE, per germline (reference sequence). The CDR3 nucleotides read TGTGCTCCGCCCTGGCCTTCCTACGTACTGGGGGCGGGCAGCGATAAACTCATCTTT. Translation: CAPPWPSYVLGAGSDKLIF.

In regard to this clone: One base separates it from a far larger clone, so it is likely a read error. Additional DNA sequences in this sample encode the identical CDR3. The V gene is TRDV2, the J gene TRDJ1, with 7 bases fitting TRDD3. TCRdb does not report a J gene; here it was assigned by matching the DNA to germline references. Looked up from germline, CDR1 is GEAIGNYY and CDR2 is EKD. The CDR3 extends over 14 amino acids. The chain's CDR3 is CACDKVGEKDKLIF. In DNA form, the CDR3 reads TGTGCCTGCGACAAGGTGGGGGAAAAGGATAAACTCATCTTT.

This clone ranks as hyperexpanded. The chain is built from TRDV1 and TRDJ1, with 10 bases fitting TRDD3. With 4 bases clipped from V and 5 bases from J, the junction kept 19 bases outside the gene matches. Germline loops: CDR1 TSWWSYY, CDR2 QGS. This CDR3 region has 19 residues. CDR3 in DNA: TGTGCTCTTGGGGTCCCACGCGACTCGGGGGGATACGTCCAAGATAAACTCATCTTT. It yields the protein CALGVPRDSGGYVQDKLIF.

This clone has only a few counts. A far larger clone is only one base removed, so a read error is likely. The chain has TRDV1 and TRDJ1; 12 bases map to TRDD3. The CDR3 length is 21 residues. The junction had 22 bases not matched to a gene; V was cut back by 6 bases and J by 2 bases. Looked up from germline, CDR1 is TSWWSYY and CDR2 is QGS. The DNA for the CDR3 is TGTGCTCTTGGCCGCATAATTCCTACGCCCCACTGGGGGATACTAACCGATAAACTCATCTTT. It translates to CALGRIIPTPHWGILTDKLIF.

This clone has a handful of counts. A read error likely explains this, since a far larger clone differs by one base. Other DNA variants within this sample encode the same CDR3. The chain employs TRDV1 and TRDJ1, with 12 bases fitting TRDD3. Germline CDR1 TSWWSYY, CDR2 QGS. The CDR3 runs to 22 residues. The DNA of the CDR3 is TGTGCTCTTGGGGAGTCCCATAAATTGCTGGGGGATACGCGGACGTACACAGATAAACTCATCTTT. Translated, it gives CALGESHKLLGDTRTYTDKLIF.

The count of this clone is one. A far more abundant clone sits one base away, making this likely a read error. This chain joins TRDV2 and TRDJ1; the match to TRDD3 covers 7 bases. Assignment of the J gene here rests on matching the DNA to germline, because TCRdb gives none. V dropped 1 base and J dropped 4; count of bases not matched to a gene: 17. From germline, CDR1 is GEAIGNYY and CDR2 EKD. CDR3 length equals 18 residues. The CDR3 here is CACDTLGWGRRAGDKLIF. The CDR3 nucleotides are TGTGCCTGTGACACGTTGGGATGGGGGAGACGCGCGGGCGATAAACTCATCTTT.

Regarding this clone: This sequence is one base from a far larger clone and is likely a read error. The rearrangement joins TRDV2 to TRDJ1; no clear D gene. TCRdb supplies no J gene; here it was assigned by aligning the nucleotide sequence to germline. This CDR3 has 14 residues. V dropped 3 bases and J dropped 3 bases, with 13 bases sitting between them. Germline assignment: CDR1 GEAIGNYY and CDR2 EKD. Here the CDR3 reads CACDLLSAADKLIF. CDR3 coding DNA: TGTGCCTGTGACCTTCTTTCGGCGGCCGATAAACTCATCTTT.

This clone has more than one count but fewer than ten. This sequence is one base from a far larger clone and is likely a read error. This chain uses TRDV3 with TRDJ1; the D is unclear. Germline assignment: CDR1 TVYSNPD and CDR2 GDNSRS (reference sequence). The V end was cut by 3 bases, the J end by 0 bases, with 20 bases between. The CDR3 loop spans 16 amino acids. In nucleotides, the CDR3 is TGTGCCTTAGTTCCCCCCAAGGTTGCATACACCGATAAACTCATCTTT. This sequence encodes CALVPPKVAYTDKLIF.

A remark on this clone: A far larger clone differs by one base, so this is likely a read error. Other DNA sequences of this sample code for an identical CDR3. The chain recombines TRDV1 with TRDJ1; 9 nucleotides agree with TRDD2. The CDR3 consists of 22 residues. V shed 11 bases, J shed 2 bases, and the junction held 33 bases outside the gene matches. CDR1 is TSWWSYY and CDR2 is QGS in the germline V gene. CDR3 region: CAVTNPGAFLPYREYTTDKLIF. The CDR3, as DNA: TGTGCTGTTACGAACCCAGGGGCCTTCCTACCGTATCGCGAATATACAACCGATAAACTCATCTTT.

Regarding this clone: This sequence is one base from a far larger clone and is likely a read error. Distinct nucleotide sequences in the sample also encode this CDR3. V gene TRDV2 combines with J gene TRDJ1, with 9 bases matching TRDD3. CDR1 GEAIGNYY and CDR2 EKD come from the germline V gene. The CDR3 runs 15 residues. The CDR3 loop is CACDLLGDITDKLIF. The CDR3 nucleotides are TGTGCTTGTGACCTACTGGGGGACATCACCGATAAACTCATCTTT.

This clone was observed a few times. It differs at one base from a far larger clone, so likely a read error. Other DNA sequences from this sample encode an identical CDR3 as well. The rearrangement joins TRDV1 to TRDJ1; 7 positions agree with TRDD3. This CDR3 region has 24 residues. Germline CDR1 and CDR2: TSWWSYY and QGS. V lost 1 base and J lost 2; bases outside the gene matches: 31. The CDR3 reads CALGEPSVVSLPPRGIRWTDKLIF. DNA for the CDR3: TGTGCTCTTGGGGAACCGTCCGTAGTGAGTCTACCGCCACGGGGGATTCGGTGGACCGATAAACTCATCTTT.

About this clone itself: A far larger clone is just one base off, so this is likely a read error. This same CDR3 is encoded by further DNA sequences in the sample. The chain employs TRDV1 and TRDJ1, with TRDD3 matching over 7 bases. This CDR3 comprises 22 residues. After removal of 3 bases from V and 0 bases from J, the junction contained 25 bases not matched to a gene. Germline CDR1 and CDR2: TSWWSYY and QGS. For the CDR3, the DNA is TGTGCTCTTGGGGAGGGCCGAATTCAGTACTGGGGACTACCCTCTTACACCGATAAACTCATCTTT. Translation gives CALGEGRIQYWGLPSYTDKLIF.

This clone is a singleton in its sample. TCRdb's entry gives the protein of a much larger clone, which mismatches this DNA's translation at residue 9, likely from a read error; the protein reported here is translated from the DNA. The genes are TRDV2 and TRDJ1; no firm D call. TCRdb records no J gene; here it was assigned by comparing the DNA to germline. CDR1 is GEAIGNYY, CDR2 EKD, per germline. There are 15 residues in the CDR3. V lost 0 bases, J lost 3 bases, and 13 bases lay in between. The CDR3 region is CACDTVGHLADKLIF. Here the CDR3 DNA reads TGTGCCTGTGACACCGTGGGCCACCTTGCCGATAAACTCATCTTT.

Of note for this clone: A far larger clone lies a single base away; this is likely a read error. V is TRDV1 and J is TRDJ1; 13 bases line up with TRDD3. The CDR3 totals 21 residues. Per germline, CDR1 TSWWSYY and CDR2 QGS. The CDR3 bases are TGTGCTCTTGGGGAAAATCGGCCCGACCTTACTGGGGGATACGGTACCGATAAATTCATCTTT. Its protein product is CALGENRPDLTGGYGTDKFIF.

A remark on this clone: TCRdb's listed protein matches a much larger clone and diverges from this DNA's translation at residue 8, likely through a read error; the protein shown comes from the DNA. The chain links TRDV1 to TRDJ1, with TRDD2 matching over 7 bases. TCRdb lists no J gene, so it was determined here by aligning the DNA to germline. This CDR3 has 19 amino acids. With V trimmed by 4 bases and J by 0 bases, 17 bases remained unmatched. The germline V gene has CDR1 TSWWSYY and CDR2 QGS. The CDR3 nucleotides are TGTGCTCTTGGGGCACCTTCCTGCGTTCCGCCCAGTCACACCGATAAACTCATCTTT. Translated: CALGAPSCVPPSHTDKLIF.

This clone was observed a handful of times. This sequence is one base from a far larger clone and is likely a read error. In the same sample, other DNA sequences code for this CDR3. The chain recombines TRDV1 with TRDJ1, with 12 positions matching TRDD3. Germline-derived CDR1 and CDR2 are TSWWSYY and QGS. The CDR3 extends over 23 amino acids. CDR3 amino acids: CALGESRWSRYWGILLYTDKLIF. CDR3 DNA: TGTGCTCTTGGGGAATCGAGGTGGTCTAGGTACTGGGGGATACTCCTGTACACCGATAAACTAATCTTT.

This clone has a handful of counts. This probably arose from a read error, given a far larger clone one base away. The chain has TRDV1 and TRDJ1, with D possibly matching TRDD2 (6 bases). V was pared by 1 base and J by 3 bases, with 30 bases between. The CDR3 length is 21 residues. Germline V gene sequence: CDR1 TSWWSYY, CDR2 QGS. In nucleotides, the CDR3 is TGTGCTCTTGGGGAACGGGCGCTCCTACTTGGGGAGGATAGGGTCGCCGATAAACTCATCTTT. Amino acids: CALGERALLLGEDRVADKLIF.

This clone was seen a few times. This likely came from a read error, as a far larger clone is one base away. The V call is TRDV1, the J call TRDJ1, with 12 bases fitting TRDD3. The germline CDR1 and CDR2 sequences are TSWWSYY and QGS. The CDR3 spans 25 residues. For the CDR3, the DNA is TGTGCTCTTGGGGATCCGCACGGAGGACTTTCCTCTCTCTTTCCTACTGGGGGATACACCGATAAACGCATCTTT. Protein product: CALGDPHGGLSSLFPTGGYTDKRIF.

This clone was seen a few times. It is likely a read error: a sequence one base away is far more abundant. This chain links TRDV1 with TRDJ1; 10 bases line up with TRDD3. Looked up from germline, CDR1 is TSWWSYY and CDR2 is QGS. The V gene end was trimmed by 2 bases and the J gene end by 2 bases; junction bases not matched to a gene: 23. This CDR3 is built from 22 residues. The CDR3 spells CALGEFTPLPTYWGICTDKLIF. For the CDR3, the DNA is TGTGCTCTTGGGGAATTCACCCCCCTCCCGACTTACTGGGGGATTTGTACCGATAAACTCATCTTT.

In this sample, this clone turned up a few times. No V gene call is available, although the J gene is TRDJ1. The CDR3 contains 12 residues. The chain's CDR3 is CSGSAYTDKLIF. In DNA form, the CDR3 reads TGCTCGGGATCCGCGTACACCGATAAACTCATCTTT.